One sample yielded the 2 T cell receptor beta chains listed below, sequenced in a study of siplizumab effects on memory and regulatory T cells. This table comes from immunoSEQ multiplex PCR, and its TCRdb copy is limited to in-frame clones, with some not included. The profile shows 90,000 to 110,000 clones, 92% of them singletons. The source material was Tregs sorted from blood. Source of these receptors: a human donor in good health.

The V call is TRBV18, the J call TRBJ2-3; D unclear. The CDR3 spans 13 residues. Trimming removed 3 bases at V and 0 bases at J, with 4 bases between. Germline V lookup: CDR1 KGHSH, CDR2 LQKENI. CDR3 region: CASSPSSTDTQYF. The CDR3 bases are TGTGCCAGCTCACCGTCCAGCACAGATACGCAGTATTTT. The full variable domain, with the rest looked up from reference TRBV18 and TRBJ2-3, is NAGVMQNPRHLVRRRGQEARLRCSPMKGHSHVYWYRQLPEEGLKFMVYLQKENIIDESGMPKERFSAEFPKEGPSILRIQQVVRGDSAAYFCASSPSSTDTQYFGPGTRLTVL.

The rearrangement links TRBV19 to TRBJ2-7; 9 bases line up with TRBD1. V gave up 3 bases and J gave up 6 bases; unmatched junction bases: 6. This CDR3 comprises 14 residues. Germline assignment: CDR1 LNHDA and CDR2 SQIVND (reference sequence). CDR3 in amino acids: CASSIGTGSFEQYF. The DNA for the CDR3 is TGTGCCAGTAGTATCGGGACAGGGAGTTTCGAGCAGTACTTC.